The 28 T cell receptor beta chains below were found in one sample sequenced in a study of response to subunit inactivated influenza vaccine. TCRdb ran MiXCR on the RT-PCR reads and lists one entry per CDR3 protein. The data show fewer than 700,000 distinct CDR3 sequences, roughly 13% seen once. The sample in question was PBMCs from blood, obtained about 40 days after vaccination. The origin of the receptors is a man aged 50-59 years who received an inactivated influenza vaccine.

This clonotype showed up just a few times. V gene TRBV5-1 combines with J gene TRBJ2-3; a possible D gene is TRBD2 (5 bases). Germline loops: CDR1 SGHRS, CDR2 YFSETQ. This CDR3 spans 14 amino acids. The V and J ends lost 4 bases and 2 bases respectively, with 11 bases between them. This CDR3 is CASSPGSPTDTQYF. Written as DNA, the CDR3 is TGCGCCAGCAGCCCGGGGTCCCCCACAGATACGCAGTATTTT.

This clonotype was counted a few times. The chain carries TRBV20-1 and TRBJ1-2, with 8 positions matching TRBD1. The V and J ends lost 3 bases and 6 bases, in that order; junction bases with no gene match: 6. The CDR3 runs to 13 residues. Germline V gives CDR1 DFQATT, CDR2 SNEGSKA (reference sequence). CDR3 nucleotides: TGCAGTGCTAGCAGGGGGCGCTCTGATGGCTACACCTTC. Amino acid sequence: CSASRGRSDGYTF.

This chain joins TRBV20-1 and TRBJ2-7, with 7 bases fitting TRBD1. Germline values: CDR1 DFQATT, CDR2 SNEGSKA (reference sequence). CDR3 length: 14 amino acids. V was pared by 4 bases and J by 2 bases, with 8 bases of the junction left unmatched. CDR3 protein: CSAINRGRTYEQYF. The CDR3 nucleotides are TGCAGTGCTATTAACAGGGGTAGGACCTACGAGCAGTACTTC.

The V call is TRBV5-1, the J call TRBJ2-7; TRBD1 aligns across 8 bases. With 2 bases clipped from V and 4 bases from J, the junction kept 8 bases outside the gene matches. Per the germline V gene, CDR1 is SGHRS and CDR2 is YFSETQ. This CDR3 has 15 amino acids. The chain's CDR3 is CASSLTGQGIYEQYF. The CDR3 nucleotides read TGCGCCAGCAGCTTAACCGGACAGGGTATTTACGAGCAGTACTTC.

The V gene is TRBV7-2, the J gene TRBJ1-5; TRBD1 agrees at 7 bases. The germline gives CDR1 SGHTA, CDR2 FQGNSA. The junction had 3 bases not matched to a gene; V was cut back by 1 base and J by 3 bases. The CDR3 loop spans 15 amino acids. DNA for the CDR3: TGTGCCAGCAGCTTAGAGACAGGGCTCAATCAGCCCCAGCATTTT. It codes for CASSLETGLNQPQHF.

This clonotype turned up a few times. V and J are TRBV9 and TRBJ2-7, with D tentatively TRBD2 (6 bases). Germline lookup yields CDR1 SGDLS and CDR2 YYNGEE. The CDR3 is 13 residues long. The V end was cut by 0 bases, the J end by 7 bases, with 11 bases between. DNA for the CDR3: TGTGCCAGCAGCGTAGGGTTCGGGGGTGAGCAGTACTTC. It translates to CASSVGFGGEQYF.

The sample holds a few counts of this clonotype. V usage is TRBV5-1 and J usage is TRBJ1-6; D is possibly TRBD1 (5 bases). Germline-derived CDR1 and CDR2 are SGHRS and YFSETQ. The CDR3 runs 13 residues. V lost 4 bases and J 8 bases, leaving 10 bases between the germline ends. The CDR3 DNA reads TGCGCCAGCAGCGCCGGACAAGATTCACCCCTCCACTTT. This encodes CASSAGQDSPLHF.

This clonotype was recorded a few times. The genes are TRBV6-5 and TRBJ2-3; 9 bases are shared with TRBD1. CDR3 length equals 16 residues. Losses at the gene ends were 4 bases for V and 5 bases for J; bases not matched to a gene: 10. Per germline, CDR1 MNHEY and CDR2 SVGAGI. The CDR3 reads CASSFSGTGIIDTQYF. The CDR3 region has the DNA TGTGCCAGCAGTTTCTCCGGGACAGGGATTATAGATACGCAGTATTTT.

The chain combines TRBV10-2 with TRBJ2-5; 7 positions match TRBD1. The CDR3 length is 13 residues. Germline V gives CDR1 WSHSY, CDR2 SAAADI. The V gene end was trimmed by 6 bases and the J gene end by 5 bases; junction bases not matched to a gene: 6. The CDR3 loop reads CASSAGTVETQYF. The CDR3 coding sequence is TGCGCCAGCAGCGCCGGGACAGTGGAGACCCAGTACTTC.

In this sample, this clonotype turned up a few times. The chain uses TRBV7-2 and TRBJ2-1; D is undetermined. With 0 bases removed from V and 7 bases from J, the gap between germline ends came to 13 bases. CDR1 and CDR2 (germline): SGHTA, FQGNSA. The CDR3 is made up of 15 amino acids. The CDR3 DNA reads TGTGCCAGCAGCTTAGCGCAGATACGTACGAATGAGCAGTTCTTC. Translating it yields CASSLAQIRTNEQFF. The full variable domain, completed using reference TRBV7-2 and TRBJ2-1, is GAGVSQSPSNKVTEKGKDVELRCDPISGHTALYWYRQSLGQGLEFLIYFQGNSAPDKSGLPSDRFSAERTGGSVSTLTIQRTQQEDSAVYLCASSLAQIRTNEQFFGPGTRLTVL.

CDR3 sequence reads: CASSPPGQGWGYTF. DNA of the CDR3: TGTGCCAGCTCACCACCAGGGCAGGGTTGGGGCTACACCTTC. The V gene is TRBV18, the J gene TRBJ1-2; weak D call: TRBD1 (5 bases). The CDR3 covers 14 residues. Germline V gives CDR1 KGHSH, CDR2 LQKENI. V lost 0 bases and J 8 bases, leaving 13 bases between the germline ends.

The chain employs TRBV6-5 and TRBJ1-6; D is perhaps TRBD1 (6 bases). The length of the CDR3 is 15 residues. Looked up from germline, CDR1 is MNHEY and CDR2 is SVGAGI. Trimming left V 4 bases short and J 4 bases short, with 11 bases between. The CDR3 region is CASSWGAFYNSPLHF. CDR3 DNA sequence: TGTGCCAGCAGTTGGGGGGCGTTTTATAATTCACCCCTCCACTTT.

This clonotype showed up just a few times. The chain's CDR3 is CSAPGTSGGSDTQYF. Here the CDR3 DNA reads TGCAGTGCTCCCGGGACTAGCGGGGGGTCAGATACGCAGTATTTT. The chain has TRBV20-1 and TRBJ2-3; 15 bases match TRBD2. The CDR3 length is 15 residues. V was clipped by 5 bases and J by 4 bases; unmatched bases: 4. Germline lookup yields CDR1 DFQATT and CDR2 SNEGSKA (reference sequence).

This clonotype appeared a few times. The CDR3 reads CASSHGLLPYEQYF. CDR3 coding DNA: TGTGCCAGCAGCCACGGACTGCTCCCCTACGAGCAGTACTTC. This chain uses TRBV7-9 with TRBJ2-7, with D tentatively TRBD2 (5 bases). The CDR3 sequence is 14 residues long. CDR1 is SEHNR, CDR2 FQNEAQ, per germline (reference sequence). Trimming took 5 bases from V and 2 from J, leaving 13 bases between them.

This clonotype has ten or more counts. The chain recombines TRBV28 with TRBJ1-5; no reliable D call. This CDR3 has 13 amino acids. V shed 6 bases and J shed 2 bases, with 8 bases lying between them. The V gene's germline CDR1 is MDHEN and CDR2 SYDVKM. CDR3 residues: CASRAAGNQPQHF. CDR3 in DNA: TGTGCCAGCAGGGCAGCGGGCAATCAGCCCCAGCATTTT. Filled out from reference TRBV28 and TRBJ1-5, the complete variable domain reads DVKVTQSSRYLVKRTGEKVFLECVQDMDHENMFWYRQDPGLGLRLIYFSYDVKMKEKGDIPEGYSVSREKKERFSLILESASTNQTSMYLCASRAAGNQPQHFGDGTRLSIL.

The CDR3 sequence: CASSTGTASYYEQYF. The CDR3 region has the DNA TGTGCCAGCAGCACCGGGACAGCCAGTTACTACGAGCAGTACTTC. J is TRBJ2-7 and V is TRBV7-2, with 7 bases aligning to TRBD1. CDR1 and CDR2 from the germline V gene are SGHTA and FQGNSA. V trimming: 5 bases; J trimming: 3 bases; junction bases outside the gene matches: 10. CDR3 length: 15 residues. The full variable domain, with the rest looked up from reference TRBV7-2 and TRBJ2-7, is GAGVSQSPSNKVTEKGKDVELRCDPISGHTALYWYRQSLGQGLEFLIYFQGNSAPDKSGLPSDRFSAERTGGSVSTLTIQRTQQEDSAVYLCASSTGTASYYEQYFGPGTRLTVT.

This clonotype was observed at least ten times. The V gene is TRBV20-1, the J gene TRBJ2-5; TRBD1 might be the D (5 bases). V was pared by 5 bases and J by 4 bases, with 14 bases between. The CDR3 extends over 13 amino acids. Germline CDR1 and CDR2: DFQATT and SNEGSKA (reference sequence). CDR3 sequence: CSAFGPQGETQYF. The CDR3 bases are TGCAGTGCTTTCGGGCCCCAGGGAGAGACCCAGTACTTC.

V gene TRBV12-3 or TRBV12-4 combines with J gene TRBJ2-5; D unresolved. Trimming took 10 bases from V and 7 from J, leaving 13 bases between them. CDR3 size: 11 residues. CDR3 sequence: CATEDRGTQYF. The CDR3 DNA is TGTGCCACGGAAGACCGCGGGACCCAGTACTTC.

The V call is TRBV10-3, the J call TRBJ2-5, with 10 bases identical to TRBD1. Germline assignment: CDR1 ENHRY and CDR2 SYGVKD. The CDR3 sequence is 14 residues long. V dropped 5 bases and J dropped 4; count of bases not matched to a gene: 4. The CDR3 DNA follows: TGTGCCATCAGTAGGGACAGGGGAGGAGAGACCCAGTACTTC. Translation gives CAISRDRGGETQYF.

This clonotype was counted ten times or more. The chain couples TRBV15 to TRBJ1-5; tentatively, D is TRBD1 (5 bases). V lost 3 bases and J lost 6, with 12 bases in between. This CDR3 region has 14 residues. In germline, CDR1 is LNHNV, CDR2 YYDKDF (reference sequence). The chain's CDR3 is CATSRDIPSQPQHF. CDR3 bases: TGTGCCACCAGCAGGGACATCCCCAGTCAGCCCCAGCATTTT.

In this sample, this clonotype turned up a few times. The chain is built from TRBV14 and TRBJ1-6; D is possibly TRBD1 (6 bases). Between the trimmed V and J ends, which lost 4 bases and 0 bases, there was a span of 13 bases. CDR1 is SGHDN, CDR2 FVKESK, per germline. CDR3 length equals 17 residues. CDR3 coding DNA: TGTGCCAGCAGCCTCTGGGGGGCGGACTCCTATAATTCACCCCTCCACTTT. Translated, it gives CASSLWGADSYNSPLHF.

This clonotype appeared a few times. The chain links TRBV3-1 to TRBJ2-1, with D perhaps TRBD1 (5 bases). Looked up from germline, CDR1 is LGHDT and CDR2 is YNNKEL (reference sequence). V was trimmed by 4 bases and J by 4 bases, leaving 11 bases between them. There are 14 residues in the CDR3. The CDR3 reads CASSPYQGYNEQFF. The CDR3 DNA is TGTGCCAGCAGCCCCTATCAGGGATACAATGAGCAGTTCTTC.

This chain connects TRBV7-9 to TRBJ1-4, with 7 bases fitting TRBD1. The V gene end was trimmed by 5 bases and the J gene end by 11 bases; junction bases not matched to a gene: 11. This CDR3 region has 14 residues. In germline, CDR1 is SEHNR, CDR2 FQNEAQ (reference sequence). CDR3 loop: CASSPTTQGEKLFF. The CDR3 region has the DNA TGTGCCAGCAGCCCGACGACCCAGGGGGAGAAACTGTTTTTT. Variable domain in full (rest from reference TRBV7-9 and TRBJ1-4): DTGVSQNPRHKITKRGQNVTFRCDPISEHNRLYWYRQTLGQGPEFLTYFQNEAQLEKSRLLSDRFSAERPKGSFSTLEIQRTEQGDSAMYLCASSPTTQGEKLFFGSGTQLSVL.

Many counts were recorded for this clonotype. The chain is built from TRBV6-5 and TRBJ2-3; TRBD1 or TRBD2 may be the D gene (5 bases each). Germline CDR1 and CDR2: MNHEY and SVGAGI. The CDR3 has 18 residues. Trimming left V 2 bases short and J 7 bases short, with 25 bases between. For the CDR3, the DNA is TGTGCCAGCAGTTACAGGTCACTAGGGCAGGGACGGAGGAATACGCAGTATTTT. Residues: CASSYRSLGQGRRNTQYF.

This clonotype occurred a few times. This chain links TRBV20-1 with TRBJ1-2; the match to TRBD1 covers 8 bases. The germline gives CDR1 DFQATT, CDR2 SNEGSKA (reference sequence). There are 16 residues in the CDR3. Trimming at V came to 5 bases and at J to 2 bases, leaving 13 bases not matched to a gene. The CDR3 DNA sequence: TGCAGTGCTCCCCTACCTCCGGGACAGGCGAACTATGGCTACACCTTC. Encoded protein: CSAPLPPGQANYGYTF.

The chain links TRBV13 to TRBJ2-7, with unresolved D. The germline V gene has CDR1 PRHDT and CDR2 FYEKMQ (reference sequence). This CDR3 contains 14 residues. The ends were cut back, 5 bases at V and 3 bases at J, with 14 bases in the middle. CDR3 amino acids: CASSKRQTNYEQYF. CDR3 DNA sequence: TGTGCCAGCAGCAAGAGGCAAACCAACTACGAGCAGTACTTC.

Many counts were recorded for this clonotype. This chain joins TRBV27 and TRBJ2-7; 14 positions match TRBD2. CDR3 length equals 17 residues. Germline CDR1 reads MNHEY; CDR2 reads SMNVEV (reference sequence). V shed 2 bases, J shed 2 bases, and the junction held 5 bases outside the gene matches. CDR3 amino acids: CASSLKGLAGVTYEQYF. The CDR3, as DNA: TGTGCCAGCAGTTTAAAGGGACTAGCGGGGGTGACCTACGAGCAGTACTTC.

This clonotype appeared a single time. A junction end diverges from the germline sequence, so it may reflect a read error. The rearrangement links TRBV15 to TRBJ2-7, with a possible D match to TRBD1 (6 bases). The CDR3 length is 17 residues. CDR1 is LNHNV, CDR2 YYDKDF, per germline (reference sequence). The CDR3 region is CATSRDTSGQSFYEQHF. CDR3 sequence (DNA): TGTGCCACCAGCAGAGATACTTCGGGACAATCTTTCTACGAGCAGCACTTC.